Below are 8 T cell receptor beta chains sequenced from a single sample in a study of T-cell memory formation after mild COVID-19. TCRdb reanalysed the 5' RACE reads using MiXCR and keeps one entry per CDR3 protein. The sample carries around 400,000 distinct CDR3 sequences, around 24% recorded once. Input material: PBMCs or a T cell subset sorted from them (not recorded which). The receptor source for this set is an adult woman who had mild COVID-19 (a few samples of this study predate the infection). Cell type and time point are not known.

This clonotype was observed a handful of times. The chain joins TRBV19 to TRBJ1-5; D is unresolved. Germline CDR1 is LNHDA and CDR2 is SQIVND (reference sequence). The germline V and J ends were trimmed by 3 bases and 3 bases, with 18 bases remaining between them. This CDR3 contains 17 residues. This CDR3 reads CASSIYGRRAYNQPQHF. The CDR3 DNA reads TGTGCCAGTAGTATTTATGGTCGTCGGGCTTACAATCAGCCCCAGCATTTT.

This clonotype has just a few counts. The chain links TRBV9 to TRBJ1-2; TRBD1 matches at 8 bases. Losses at the gene ends were 2 bases for V and 4 bases for J; bases not matched to a gene: 10. CDR1 is SGDLS and CDR2 is YYNGEE in the germline V gene. This CDR3 has 16 residues. CDR3 in amino acids: CASSVVGQGSPYGYTF. CDR3 nucleotides: TGTGCCAGCAGCGTCGTTGGACAGGGTTCGCCCTATGGCTACACCTTC.

The genes are TRBV27 and TRBJ2-3, with 7 bases fitting TRBD2. Germline values: CDR1 MNHEY, CDR2 SMNVEV (reference sequence). The CDR3 consists of 15 residues. The junction had 7 bases not matched to a gene; V was cut back by 5 bases and J by 2 bases. The CDR3 nucleotides read TGTGCCAGCAGTCTACGGGGACTAACCACAGATACGCAGTATTTT. Protein: CASSLRGLTTDTQYF.

J is TRBJ1-2 and V is TRBV12-3 or TRBV12-4, with D hard to call. Trimming stripped 4 bases from V and 2 bases from J, with 8 bases between. This CDR3 comprises 13 residues. In nucleotides, the CDR3 is TGTGCCAGCAGTTACGGAATAAACTATGGCTACACCTTC. Amino acid sequence: CASSYGINYGYTF.

The CDR3 coding sequence is TGTGCCACCACTCCACAGGGGCTAGAGGGAAACACCATATATTTT. It specifies CATTPQGLEGNTIYF. This chain uses TRBV10-3 with TRBJ1-3; 7 bases agree with TRBD1. V trimming: 10 bases; J trimming: 4 bases; junction bases outside the gene matches: 13. CDR3 size: 15 residues. The germline V gene encodes CDR1 ENHRY and CDR2 SYGVKD.

This clonotype appeared a few times. The rearrangement links TRBV6-5 to TRBJ1-2; no definite D call. The V end lost 2 bases, the J end lost 10 bases, and 8 bases lay between the germline ends. The V gene's germline CDR1 is MNHEY and CDR2 SVGAGI. The length of the CDR3 is 11 residues. The CDR3 region is CASSYLGSYTF. CDR3 sequence (DNA): TGTGCCAGCAGTTACCTTGGATCCTACACCTTC.

This clonotype was seen only a few times. This chain connects TRBV7-8 to TRBJ1-3; D ambiguous. V lost 5 bases and J 2 bases, leaving 16 bases between the germline ends. CDR3 length: 16 residues. Per germline, CDR1 SGHVS and CDR2 FQNEAQ. The CDR3 coding sequence is TGTGCCAGCAGCGCCTCCCCGGCCGACCCTGGAAACACCATATATTTT. Its translation: CASSASPADPGNTIYF.

This clonotype was counted only a few times. The chain joins TRBV5-1 to TRBJ2-5, with 7 bases fitting TRBD2. Unmatched junction bases numbered 8, after V lost 0 bases and J lost 3 bases. Germline V lookup: CDR1 SGHRS, CDR2 YFSETQ. The CDR3 runs 16 residues. CDR3 bases: TGCGCCAGCAGCTTGGCCCCGGGAGGAGAGGAAGAGACCCAGTACTTC. This sequence encodes CASSLAPGGEEETQYF.